Listed below are T cell receptor beta chains from one sample, sequenced in a study of T cell responses to AZD1222 COVID-19 vaccine. TCRdb keeps only in-frame clones here, not all; method: immunoSEQ multiplex PCR. The sample contains nearly 80,000 clones, 65% to 85% of which appear only once. The specimen was peripheral blood, collected on day 0 of AZD1222 vaccination. These receptors were taken from an adult in good health. CDR3s include the opening cysteine and the closing phenylalanine or tryptophan. The order of the fields is D gene, V gene, clone size, J gene, CDR3 protein, CDR3 DNA. A D gene is named only where the DNA matches it firmly. A row's size may be missing; if present it is once, few, many or a size class.

>TRBD1|TRBV5-4|-|TRBJ1-1
CASSLDRGRVLNTEAFF
TGTGCCAGCAGCCTCGACAGGGGAAGGGTTCTGAACACTGAAGCTTTCTTT
>-|TRBV4-1|-|TRBJ1-1
CASSSHGQTNTEAFF
TGCGCCAGCAGCAGCCACGGACAGACGAACACTGAAGCTTTCTTT
>-|TRBV11-3|-|TRBJ2-1
CASSLMGLYNEQFF
TGTGCCAGCAGCTTAATGGGCCTTTACAATGAGCAGTTCTTC
>-|TRBV4-2|medium-sized|TRBJ2-1
CASSQEEGGLSYNEQFF
TGTGCCAGCAGCCAAGAAGAAGGGGGGCTCTCCTACAATGAGCAGTTCTTC
>-|TRBV6-1|-|TRBJ1-2
CASSEKVVHGYTF
TGTGCCAGCAGTGAAAAGGTAGTACACGGCTACACCTTC
>-|TRBV7-2|-|TRBJ2-3
CASSLGGWGNTQYF
TGTGCCAGCAGCTTAGGCGGGTGGGGGAATACGCAGTATTTT
>TRBD1|TRBV6-5|-|TRBJ1-5
CASSSGTGGGQPQHF
TGTGCCAGCAGTTCCGGGACAGGGGGTGGTCAGCCCCAGCATTTT
>-|TRBV12-3/TRBV12-4|-|TRBJ1-3
CASSGGNTIYF
TGTGCCAGCAGCGGGGGAAACACCATATATTTT
>TRBD2|TRBV7-8|-|TRBJ2-1
CASSPLAGNNEQFF
TGTGCCAGCAGCCCTCTAGCGGGGAACAATGAGCAGTTCTTC
>-|TRBV3-1/TRBV3-2|-|TRBJ1-2
CASSISGSGYTF
TGTGCCAGCAGCATATCAGGGAGCGGCTACACCTTC
>-|TRBV28|-|TRBJ2-3
CASSLAGTSSSTDTQYF
TGTGCCAGCAGTTTGGCCGGGACTTCAAGTAGCACAGATACGCAGTATTTT
>-|TRBV6-5|once|TRBJ1-2
CASTAKYGYTF
TGTGCCAGCACCGCTAAATATGGCTACACCTTC
>-|TRBV11-2|-|TRBJ2-5
CASSLTWVGGYQETQYF
TGTGCCAGCAGCTTAACCTGGGTGGGGGGATACCAAGAGACCCAGTACTTC
>-|TRBV3-1/TRBV3-2|-|TRBJ2-2
CASSHQGGYTGELFF
TGTGCCAGCAGTCACCAGGGGGGATACACCGGGGAGCTGTTTTTT
>-|TRBV10-3|-|TRBJ1-6
CAISDLGADSPLHF
TGTGCCATCAGCGACCTGGGAGCTGATTCACCCCTCCACTTT
>-|TRBV9|-|TRBJ1-1
CASSVVWGSTEAFF
TGTGCCAGCAGCGTAGTATGGGGGAGCACTGAAGCTTTCTTT
>-|TRBV2|-|TRBJ1-5
CASTLGGVQPQHF
TGTGCCAGCACCTTGGGGGGGGTTCAGCCCCAGCATTTT
>-|TRBV3-1/TRBV3-2|-|TRBJ2-4
CASGREGAKNIQYF
TGTGCCTCGGGGAGAGAGGGAGCCAAAAACATTCAGTACTTC
>-|TRBV5-4|-|TRBJ1-5
CASSLGGNSNQPQHF
TGTGCCAGCAGCTTGGGGGGGAATAGCAATCAGCCCCAGCATTTT
>TRBD1|TRBV15|-|TRBJ1-5
CATSSTRGDWGNQPQHF
TGTGCCACCAGCAGCACCAGGGGGGATTGGGGCAATCAGCCCCAGCATTTT
>TRBD2|TRBV7-2|few|TRBJ2-7
CASSPSPGGPGEQYF
TGTGCCAGCAGCCCTAGCCCGGGAGGGCCAGGCGAGCAGTACTTC
>TRBD1|TRBV27|-|TRBJ1-1
CASSRRGQGSTEAFF
TGTGCCAGCAGTCGCCGGGGACAGGGTTCCACTGAAGCTTTCTTT
>-|TRBV12-3/TRBV12-4|few|TRBJ2-5
CASRSTGAETQYF
TGTGCCAGCAGAAGTACGGGGGCGGAGACCCAGTACTTC
>-|TRBV18|-|TRBJ1-5
CASSPGTTQPQHF
TGTGCCAGCTCACCAGGTACCACTCAGCCCCAGCATTTT
>TRBD1|TRBV3-1/TRBV3-2|-|TRBJ1-3
CASSIDRGFGNTIYF
TGTGCCAGCAGCATCGACAGGGGCTTTGGAAACACCATATATTTT
>-|TRBV2|once|TRBJ2-5
CASNRGETGSETQYF
TGTGCCAGCAATCGCGGGGAAACGGGAAGTGAGACCCAGTACTTC